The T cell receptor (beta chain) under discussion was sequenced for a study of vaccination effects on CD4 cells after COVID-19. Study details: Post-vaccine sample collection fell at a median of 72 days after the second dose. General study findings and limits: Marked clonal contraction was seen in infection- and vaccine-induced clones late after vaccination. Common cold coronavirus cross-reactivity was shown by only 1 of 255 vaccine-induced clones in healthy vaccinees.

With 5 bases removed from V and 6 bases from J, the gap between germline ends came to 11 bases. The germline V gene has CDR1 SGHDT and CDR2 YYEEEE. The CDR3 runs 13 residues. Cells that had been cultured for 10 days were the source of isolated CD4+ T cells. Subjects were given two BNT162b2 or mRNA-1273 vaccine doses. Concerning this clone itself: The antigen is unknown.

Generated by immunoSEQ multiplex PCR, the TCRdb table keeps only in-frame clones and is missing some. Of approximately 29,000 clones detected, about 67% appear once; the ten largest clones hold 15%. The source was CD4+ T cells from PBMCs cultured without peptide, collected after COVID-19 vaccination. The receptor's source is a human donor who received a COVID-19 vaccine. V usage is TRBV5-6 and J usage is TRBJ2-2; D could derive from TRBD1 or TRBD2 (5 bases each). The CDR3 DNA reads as TGTGCCAGCAGTTGGGACCAGGCCGGGGAGCTGTTTTTT. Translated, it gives CASSWDQAGELFF.